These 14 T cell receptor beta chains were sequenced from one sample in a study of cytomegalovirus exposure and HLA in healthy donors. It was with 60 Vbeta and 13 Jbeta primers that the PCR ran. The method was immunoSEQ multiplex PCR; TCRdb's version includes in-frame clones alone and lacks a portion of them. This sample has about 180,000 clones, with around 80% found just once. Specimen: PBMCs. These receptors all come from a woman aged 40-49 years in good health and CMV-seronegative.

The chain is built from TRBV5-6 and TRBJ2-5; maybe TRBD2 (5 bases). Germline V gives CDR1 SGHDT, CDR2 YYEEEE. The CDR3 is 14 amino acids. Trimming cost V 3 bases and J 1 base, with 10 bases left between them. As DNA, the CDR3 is TGTGCCAGCAGCTACGAGGCGGGCCAAGAGACCCAGTACTTC. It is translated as CASSYEAGQETQYF.

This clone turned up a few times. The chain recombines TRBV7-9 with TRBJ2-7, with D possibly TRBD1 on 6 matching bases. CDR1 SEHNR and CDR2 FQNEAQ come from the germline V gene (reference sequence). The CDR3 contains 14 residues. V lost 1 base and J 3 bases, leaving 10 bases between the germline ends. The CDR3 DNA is TGTGCCAGCAGCTTAGAGGGACAAGTCTACGAGCAGTACTTC. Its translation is CASSLEGQVYEQYF.

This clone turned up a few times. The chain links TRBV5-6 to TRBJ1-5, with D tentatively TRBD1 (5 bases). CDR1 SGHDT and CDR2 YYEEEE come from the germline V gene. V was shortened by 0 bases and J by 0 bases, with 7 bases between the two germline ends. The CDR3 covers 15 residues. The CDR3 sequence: CASSLGTHSNQPQHF. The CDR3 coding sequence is TGTGCCAGCAGCTTGGGGACACATAGCAATCAGCCCCAGCATTTT.

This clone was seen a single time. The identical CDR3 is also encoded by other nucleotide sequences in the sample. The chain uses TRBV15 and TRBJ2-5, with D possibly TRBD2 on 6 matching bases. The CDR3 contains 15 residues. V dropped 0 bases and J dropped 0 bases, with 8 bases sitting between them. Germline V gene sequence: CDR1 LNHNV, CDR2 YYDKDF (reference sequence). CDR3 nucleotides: TGTGCCACCAGCAGAGATCGCGGGGACCAAGAGACCCAGTACTTC. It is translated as CATSRDRGDQETQYF.

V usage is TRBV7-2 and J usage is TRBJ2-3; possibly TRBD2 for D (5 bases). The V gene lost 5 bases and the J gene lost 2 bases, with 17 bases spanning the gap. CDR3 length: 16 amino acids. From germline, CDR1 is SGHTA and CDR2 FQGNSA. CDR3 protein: CASSPSGKRDTDTQYF. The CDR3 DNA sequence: TGTGCCAGCAGCCCTTCGGGAAAGAGGGACACAGATACGCAGTATTTT. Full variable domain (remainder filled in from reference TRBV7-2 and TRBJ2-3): GAGVSQSPSNKVTEKGKDVELRCDPISGHTALYWYRQSLGQGLEFLIYFQGNSAPDKSGLPSDRFSAERTGGSVSTLTIQRTQQEDSAVYLCASSPSGKRDTDTQYFGPGTRLTVL.

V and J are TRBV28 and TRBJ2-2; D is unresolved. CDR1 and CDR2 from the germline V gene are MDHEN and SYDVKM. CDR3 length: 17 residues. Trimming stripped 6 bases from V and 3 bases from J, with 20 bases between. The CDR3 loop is CASRLTTQGMDTGELFF. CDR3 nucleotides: TGTGCCAGCAGATTGACAACGCAAGGAATGGACACCGGGGAGCTGTTTTTT.

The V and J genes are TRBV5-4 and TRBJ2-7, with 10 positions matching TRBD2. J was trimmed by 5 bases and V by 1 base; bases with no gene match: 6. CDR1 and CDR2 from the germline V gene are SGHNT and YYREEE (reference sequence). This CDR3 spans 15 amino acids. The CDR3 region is CASSLSGTSDHEQYF. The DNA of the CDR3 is TGTGCCAGCAGCTTGAGTGGGACTAGCGACCACGAGCAGTACTTC. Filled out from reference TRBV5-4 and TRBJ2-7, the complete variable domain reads ETGVTQSPTHLIKTRGQQVTLRCSSQSGHNTVSWYQQALGQGPQFIFQYYREEENGRGNFPPRFSGLQFPNYSSELNVNALELDDSALYLCASSLSGTSDHEQYFGPGTRLTVT.

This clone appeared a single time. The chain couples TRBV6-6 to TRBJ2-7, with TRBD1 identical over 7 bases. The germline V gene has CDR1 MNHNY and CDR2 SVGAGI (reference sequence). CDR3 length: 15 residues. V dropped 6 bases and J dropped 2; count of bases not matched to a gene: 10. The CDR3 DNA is TGTGCCAGCAGGACCTCTCGGGACAGCCCCTACGAGCAGTACTTC. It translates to CASRTSRDSPYEQYF.

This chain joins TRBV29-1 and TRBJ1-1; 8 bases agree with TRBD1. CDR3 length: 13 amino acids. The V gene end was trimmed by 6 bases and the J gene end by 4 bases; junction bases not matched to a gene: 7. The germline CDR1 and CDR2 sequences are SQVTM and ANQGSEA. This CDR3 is CSVQGQASTEAFF. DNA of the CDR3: TGCAGCGTCCAGGGACAGGCTAGCACTGAAGCTTTCTTT.

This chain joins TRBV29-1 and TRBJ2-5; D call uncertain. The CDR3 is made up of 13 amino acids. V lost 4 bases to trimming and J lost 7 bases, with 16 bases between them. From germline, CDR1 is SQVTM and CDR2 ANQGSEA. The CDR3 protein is CSVGQDRAGTQYF. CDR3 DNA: TGCAGCGTTGGCCAAGACCGCGCAGGGACCCAGTACTTC. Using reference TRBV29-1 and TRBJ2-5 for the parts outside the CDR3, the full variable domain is SAVISQKPSRDICQRGTSLTIQCQVDSQVTMMFWYRQQPGQSLTLIATANQGSEATYESGFVIDKFPISRPNLTFSTLTVSNMSPEDSSIYLCSVGQDRAGTQYFGPGTRLLVL.

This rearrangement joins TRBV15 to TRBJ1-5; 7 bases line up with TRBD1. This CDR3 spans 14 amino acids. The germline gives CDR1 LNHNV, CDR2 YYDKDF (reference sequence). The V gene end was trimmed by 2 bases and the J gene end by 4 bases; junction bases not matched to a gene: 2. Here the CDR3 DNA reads TGTGCCACCAGCAGACGGGACAGTAATCAGCCCCAGCATTTT. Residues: CATSRRDSNQPQHF.

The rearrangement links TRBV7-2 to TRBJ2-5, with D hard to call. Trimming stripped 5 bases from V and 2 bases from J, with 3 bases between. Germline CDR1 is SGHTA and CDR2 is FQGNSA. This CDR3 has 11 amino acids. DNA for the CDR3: TGTGCCAGCAGCCCACAAGAGACCCAGTACTTC. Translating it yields CASSPQETQYF.

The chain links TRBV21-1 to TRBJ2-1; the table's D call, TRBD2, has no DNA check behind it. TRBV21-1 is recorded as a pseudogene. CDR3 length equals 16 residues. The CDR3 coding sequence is TGTGCCAGCACCCGTAGCGGGGGGTACTCCTACAATGAGCAGTTCTTC. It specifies CASTRSGGYSYNEQFF.

CDR3 region: CASSSDRRLDYTF. As DNA, the CDR3 is TGTGCCAGCAGCTCAGACAGGCGATTAGACTACACCTTC. The chain combines TRBV7-9 with TRBJ1-2, with D possibly TRBD1 on 6 matching bases. V lost 4 bases and J 10 bases, leaving 16 bases between the germline ends. Germline CDR1 is SEHNR and CDR2 is FQNEAQ (reference sequence). This CDR3 region has 13 residues.